The 29 T cell receptor beta chains below all came from one sample that was sequenced in a study of cytomegalovirus exposure and HLA in healthy donors. Both 60 Vbeta primers and 13 Jbeta primers went into the PCR. The table came from immunoSEQ multiplex PCR; TCRdb's copy has only in-frame clones and leaves some out. Of 65,000 to 90,000 clones in the sample, 80% to 90% are singletons; the top ten hold 2%. Sequenced: PBMCs. The receptor source for this set is a woman aged 25 to 39 in good health and CMV-seronegative.

The V and J genes are TRBV27 and TRBJ2-3; 13 bases map to TRBD2. CDR3 size: 17 residues. V gave up 2 bases and J gave up 6 bases; unmatched junction bases: 8. The V gene's germline CDR1 is MNHEY and CDR2 SMNVEV (reference sequence). In nucleotides, the CDR3 is TGTGCCAGCAGTTTAGGAGGACTAGCGGGAGCCTCGGATACGCAGTATTTT. This gives the protein CASSLGGLAGASDTQYF.

This rearrangement joins TRBV5-6 to TRBJ2-7; D perhaps matches TRBD2 (6 bases). There are 14 residues in the CDR3. Germline V lookup: CDR1 SGHDT, CDR2 YYEEEE. V was cut by 2 bases and J by 4 bases, with 13 bases left in between. In DNA form, the CDR3 reads TGTGCCAGCAGCTTCGTGGGAGGCGAGTACGAGCAGTACTTC. Its translation is CASSFVGGEYEQYF.

The CDR3 spells CASSEKGREQYF. In DNA form, the CDR3 reads TGTGCCAGCAGCGAGAAGGGGCGCGAGCAGTACTTC. V usage is TRBV13 and J usage is TRBJ2-7; D might be TRBD1 (5 bases). CDR3 length: 12 amino acids. Germline loops: CDR1 PRHDT, CDR2 FYEKMQ (reference sequence). V was trimmed by 5 bases and J by 6 bases, leaving 11 bases between them.

This chain uses TRBV5-1 with TRBJ1-2; 8 bases line up with TRBD1. CDR1 is SGHRS and CDR2 is YFSETQ in the germline V gene. V dropped 0 bases and J dropped 8; count of bases not matched to a gene: 12. The CDR3 is made up of 16 amino acids. CDR3 DNA: TGCGCCAGCAGCTTGGTTCCAGGGGGCCCCCCAGGCGGCTACACCTTC. Translating it yields CASSLVPGGPPGGYTF.

The chain combines TRBV5-1 with TRBJ2-2; D call uncertain. CDR1 SGHRS and CDR2 YFSETQ come from the germline V gene. CDR3 size: 15 residues. Trimming shortened V by 0 bases and J by 2 bases, and 8 bases separated the two germline ends. In DNA form, the CDR3 reads TGCGCCAGCAGCTTGGTATACATCAACACCGGGGAGCTGTTTTTT. This encodes CASSLVYINTGELFF.

The chain employs TRBV9 and TRBJ2-3; 8 bases are shared with TRBD2. The germline gives CDR1 SGDLS, CDR2 YYNGEE. The CDR3 covers 17 residues. V shed 4 bases and J 0 bases; nucleotides not matched to a gene: 10. For the CDR3, the DNA is TGTGCCAGCAGCCCCCCCTTTAGCGGGACTAGCACAGATACGCAGTATTTT. Its translation is CASSPPFSGTSTDTQYF.

The chain links TRBV25-1 to TRBJ2-2, with D possibly matching TRBD2 (5 bases). Between the trimmed V and J ends, which lost 5 bases and 4 bases, there was a span of 14 bases. In germline, CDR1 is MGHDK, CDR2 SYGVNS. The CDR3 is 15 residues long. The CDR3 sequence is CASSKRELSTGELFF. The CDR3 DNA sequence: TGTGCCAGCAGTAAGAGGGAACTTTCCACCGGGGAGCTGTTTTTT.

The V and J genes are TRBV7-9 and TRBJ1-2, with TRBD1 matching 9 bases. V shed 5 bases, J shed 8 bases, and the junction held 3 bases outside the gene matches. Germline V gene lookup returns CDR1 SEHNR and CDR2 FQNEAQ (reference sequence). This CDR3 spans 12 amino acids. CDR3 bases: TGTGCCAGCAGCCAGGGACAGGGAGGCTACACCTTC. It translates to CASSQGQGGYTF.

The chain combines TRBV6-6 with TRBJ2-7, with D maybe TRBD1 (5 bases). Germline CDR1 reads MNHNY; CDR2 reads SVGAGI (reference sequence). There are 13 residues in the CDR3. Between the trimmed V and J ends, which lost 5 bases and 7 bases, there was a span of 15 bases. The CDR3 DNA sequence: TGTGCCAGCAGTATTCGACAGCGCCGAGAGCAGTACTTC. Protein product: CASSIRQRREQYF.

This clone was seen once. The chain uses TRBV15 and TRBJ2-7; 14 bases are a match to TRBD2. Per the germline V gene, CDR1 is LNHNV and CDR2 is YYDKDF (reference sequence). V lost 1 base, J lost 2 bases, and 4 bases stayed unmatched. There are 17 residues in the CDR3. The CDR3 is CATSRGGTSGSPYEQYF. In nucleotides, the CDR3 is TGTGCCACCAGCAGAGGGGGGACTAGCGGGAGCCCCTACGAGCAGTACTTC.

V usage is TRBV2 and J usage is TRBJ2-2; maybe TRBD1 (5 bases). V lost 1 base, J lost 3 bases, and 9 bases lay in between. The germline V gene encodes CDR1 SNHLY and CDR2 FYNNEI. The CDR3 is 15 residues long. The CDR3 nucleotides read TGTGCCAGCAGTGAAGAGGGGCAGGACACCGGGGAGCTGTTTTTT. Translated: CASSEEGQDTGELFF.

The chain uses TRBV28 and TRBJ1-1, with TRBD1 matching over 9 bases. The length of the CDR3 is 17 residues. The V segment lost 6 bases and the J segment 6 bases; nucleotides outside the gene matches: 17. Germline CDR1 reads MDHEN; CDR2 reads SYDVKM. The CDR3 nucleotides read TGTGCCAGCAGCCAAATTTCCCCCGGACAGGGGAGAGCTGAAGCTTTCTTT. It specifies CASSQISPGQGRAEAFF.

This chain uses TRBV5-8 with TRBJ1-4, with 9 bases matching TRBD1. J was trimmed by 2 bases and V by 4 bases; bases with no gene match: 3. Germline assignment: CDR1 SGHTS and CDR2 YDEGEE. This CDR3 is 15 amino acids long. The CDR3 reads CASSPGQGTNEKLFF. CDR3 nucleotides: TGTGCCAGCAGCCCCGGACAGGGGACTAATGAAAAACTGTTTTTT.

This chain joins TRBV9 and TRBJ2-5, with D uncertain. Germline CDR1 SGDLS, CDR2 YYNGEE. V lost 0 bases, J lost 1 base, and 4 bases lay in between. The length of the CDR3 is 13 residues. CDR3 nucleotides: TGTGCCAGCAGCGTAGACACCCAAGAGACCCAGTACTTC. Its protein product is CASSVDTQETQYF.

The rearrangement links TRBV9 to TRBJ1-3; the D gene is possibly TRBD1 (6 bases). In germline, CDR1 is SGDLS, CDR2 YYNGEE. The V and J ends lost 7 bases and 4 bases respectively, with 18 bases between them. The CDR3 contains 15 residues. The CDR3 protein is CASGPARGKGNTIYF. Here the CDR3 DNA reads TGTGCCAGCGGTCCGGCCAGGGGCAAAGGAAACACCATATATTTT.

The chain has TRBV19 and TRBJ2-1; D remains ambiguous. V lost 6 bases to trimming and J lost 0 bases, with 12 bases between them. The germline gives CDR1 LNHDA, CDR2 SQIVND (reference sequence). The CDR3 length is 15 residues. Here the CDR3 DNA reads TGTGCCAGTAGCCGCAGCGACCGCTCCTACAATGAGCAGTTCTTC. Translating it yields CASSRSDRSYNEQFF. Drawing the rest from reference TRBV19 and TRBJ2-1, the complete variable domain is DGGITQSPKYLFRKEGQNVTLSCEQNLNHDAMYWYRQDPGQGLRLIYYSQIVNDFQKGDIAEGYSVSREKKESFPLTVTSAQKNPTAFYLCASSRSDRSYNEQFFGPGTRLTVL.

The chain is built from TRBV27 and TRBJ2-7, with 8 bases that match TRBD2. The CDR3 has 14 amino acids. The germline V gene encodes CDR1 MNHEY and CDR2 SMNVEV (reference sequence). J lost 2 bases, V lost 4 bases, and 4 bases had no gene match. The chain's CDR3 is CASSSRTSPYEQYF. CDR3 bases: TGTGCCAGCAGTTCCAGGACTAGCCCCTACGAGCAGTACTTC.

The chain joins TRBV6-5 to TRBJ2-3; 15 bases fit TRBD2. Trimming removed 2 bases from V and 5 bases from J; junction bases left unmatched: 2. The CDR3 loop spans 16 amino acids. CDR1 and CDR2 (germline): MNHEY, SVGAGI. CDR3 sequence: CASSYQGLAGGDTQYF. The CDR3 region has the DNA TGTGCCAGCAGTTACCAGGGACTAGCGGGAGGAGATACGCAGTATTTT.

The chain couples TRBV5-1 to TRBJ2-7, with D perhaps TRBD1 (6 bases). CDR3 length: 14 amino acids. Trimming took 2 bases from V and 2 from J, leaving 11 bases between them. Germline lookup yields CDR1 SGHRS and CDR2 YFSETQ. In DNA form, the CDR3 reads TGCGCCAGCAGCTTTAACAGGGAGACCTACGAGCAGTACTTC. The encoded protein is CASSFNRETYEQYF. The variable domain in full, completed from reference TRBV5-1 and TRBJ2-7, reads KAGVTQTPRYLIKTRGQQVTLSCSPISGHRSVSWYQQTPGQGLQFLFEYFSETQRNKGNFPGRFSGRQFSNSRSEMNVSTLELGDSALYLCASSFNRETYEQYFGPGTRLTVT.

J is TRBJ2-3 and V is TRBV13; TRBD2 matches 10 bases. Looked up from germline, CDR1 is PRHDT and CDR2 is FYEKMQ (reference sequence). Trimming removed 2 bases from V and 3 bases from J; junction bases left unmatched: 5. The CDR3 totals 16 residues. DNA for the CDR3: TGTGCCAGCAGCTTAAATAGGGGACTAGCGACAGATACGCAGTATTTT. Translating it yields CASSLNRGLATDTQYF.

The CDR3 DNA follows: TGTGCCAGCAGCCTAATTAGCGAAGACAATGAGCAGTTCTTC. Its translation is CASSLISEDNEQFF. V and J are TRBV13 and TRBJ2-1; weak D call: TRBD2 (5 bases). The CDR3 contains 14 residues. Per germline, CDR1 PRHDT and CDR2 FYEKMQ (reference sequence). V was trimmed by 5 bases and J by 5 bases, leaving 13 bases between them.

The chain has TRBV7-2 and TRBJ2-6, with D maybe TRBD1 (5 bases). CDR3 length: 15 amino acids. The V gene's germline CDR1 is SGHTA and CDR2 FQGNSA. The V end was cut by 2 bases, the J end by 3 bases, with 8 bases between. The CDR3 loop is CASSLKGDGANVLTF. CDR3 nucleotide sequence: TGTGCCAGCAGCTTAAAAGGGGATGGGGCCAACGTCCTGACTTTC.

This sequence joins TRBV15 and TRBJ2-1; TRBD2 agrees at 7 bases. Germline CDR1 LNHNV, CDR2 YYDKDF (reference sequence). This CDR3 region has 16 residues. Unmatched junction bases numbered 11, after V lost 3 bases and J lost 6 bases. CDR3 nucleotides: TGTGCCACCAGCAGCAGAATCGCTGGACTAGTCAATGAGCAGTTCTTC. Amino acids: CATSSRIAGLVNEQFF.

The sample holds a few counts of this clone. V and J are TRBV6-1 and TRBJ2-7; TRBD1 matches 7 bases. There are 15 residues in the CDR3. Trimming removed 6 bases from V and 2 bases from J; junction bases left unmatched: 10. From germline, CDR1 is MNHNS and CDR2 SASEGT. In nucleotides, the CDR3 is TGTGCCAGCAGACGAGAAATACAGGGGACCTACGAGCAGTACTTC. Protein: CASRREIQGTYEQYF.

This chain links TRBV28 with TRBJ2-7, with a tentative D call TRBD1 (5 bases). The CDR3 sequence is 13 residues long. From germline, CDR1 is MDHEN and CDR2 SYDVKM. V lost 1 base, J lost 5 bases, and 9 bases lay in between. This chain's CDR3 is CASSLSRADEQYF. The CDR3, as DNA: TGTGCCAGCAGTTTATCCAGGGCCGACGAGCAGTACTTC. Full variable domain (rest looked up from reference TRBV28 and TRBJ2-7): DVKVTQSSRYLVKRTGEKVFLECVQDMDHENMFWYRQDPGLGLRLIYFSYDVKMKEKGDIPEGYSVSREKKERFSLILESASTNQTSMYLCASSLSRADEQYFGPGTRLTVT.

There are a few counts of this clone. This chain uses TRBV20-1 with TRBJ1-1, with D possibly matching TRBD1 (5 bases). Between the trimmed V and J ends, which lost 5 bases and 4 bases, there was a span of 8 bases. The CDR3 has 11 amino acids. The V gene's germline CDR1 is DFQATT and CDR2 SNEGSKA (reference sequence). CDR3 sequence (DNA): TGCAGTGCTCTCGGGGGCACTGAAGCTTTCTTT. It encodes CSALGGTEAFF.

The J gene is TRBJ1-4, the V gene TRBV19; D is undetermined. The length of the CDR3 is 19 residues. V lost 5 bases to trimming and J lost 0 bases, with 22 bases between them. Germline assignment: CDR1 LNHDA and CDR2 SQIVND (reference sequence). The CDR3 DNA reads as TGTGCCAGTAGTCCATTACCGGGAGCAAACCTCGCAACTAATGAAAAACTGTTTTTT. It codes for CASSPLPGANLATNEKLFF. The variable domain in full, with the rest retrieved from reference TRBV19 and TRBJ1-4, is DGGITQSPKYLFRKEGQNVTLSCEQNLNHDAMYWYRQDPGQGLRLIYYSQIVNDFQKGDIAEGYSVSREKKESFPLTVTSAQKNPTAFYLCASSPLPGANLATNEKLFFGSGTQLSVL.

This chain links TRBV18 with TRBJ1-2; tentative D call: TRBD1 (5 bases). Germline V lookup: CDR1 KGHSH, CDR2 LQKENI. The CDR3 length is 14 residues. V lost 0 bases, J lost 3 bases, and 8 bases lay in between. The CDR3 protein is CASSPPGAHYGYTF. CDR3 nucleotides: TGTGCCAGCTCACCACCAGGGGCGCACTATGGCTACACCTTC.

The rearrangement joins TRBV18 to TRBJ2-7; 16 nucleotides match TRBD2. CDR3 length: 18 amino acids. V gave up 3 bases and J gave up 5 bases; unmatched junction bases: 10. Germline values: CDR1 KGHSH, CDR2 LQKENI. DNA for the CDR3: TGTGCCAGCTCACCCGGGGGACTAGCGGGAGGGCCTCCGAACGAGCAGTACTTC. Translated: CASSPGGLAGGPPNEQYF.